One sample yielded the 25 T cell receptor beta chains listed below, sequenced in a study of T cell repertoires in cytomegalovirus infection. One entry per CDR3 protein, called by TCRdb with MiXCR from the reads. The data contain about half a million distinct CDR3 sequences, roughly a third of them seen just once; the ten biggest clones take up roughly 15%. Antigens of these TCRs are unknown. Sequenced here: cultured PBMCs, sampled from culture after CMV antigen stimulation. All receptors derive from a human donor in good health (CMV status not recorded). Some clones in this sample may be carry-over from other donors' samples.

The chain is built from TRBV12-3 or TRBV12-4 and TRBJ2-1; 14 nucleotides match TRBD2. The CDR3 totals 16 residues. J gave up 10 bases and V 5 bases, and 10 bases lay outside the gene matches. CDR3 sequence: CASSASGTSGREEQFF. CDR3 bases: TGTGCCAGCAGTGCCTCCGGGACTAGCGGGAGAGAAGAGCAGTTCTTC.

The chain carries TRBV5-4 and TRBJ2-1, with D tentatively TRBD2 (6 bases). The CDR3 loop spans 20 amino acids. CDR1 and CDR2 from the germline V gene are SGHNT and YYREEE (reference sequence). The germline V and J ends were trimmed by 0 bases and 0 bases, with 22 bases remaining between them. The CDR3 spells CASSLEAVRLAESSYNEQFF. The DNA of the CDR3 is TGTGCCAGCAGCTTGGAAGCAGTAAGGTTAGCGGAGAGCTCCTACAATGAGCAGTTCTTC.

This clonotype was observed once. This chain uses TRBV4-1 with TRBJ2-1, with 9 nucleotides matching TRBD2. The V gene end was trimmed by 0 bases and the J gene end by 2 bases; junction bases not matched to a gene: 5. This CDR3 is 17 amino acids long. From germline, CDR1 is MGHRA and CDR2 YSYEKL. The DNA of the CDR3 is TGCGCCAGCAGCCAAGACCGTAGCGGGAGTACCTACAATGAGCAGTTCTTC. Translating gives CASSQDRSGSTYNEQFF.

This clonotype was counted between two and nine times. The chain is built from TRBV4-1 and TRBJ2-3; tentatively, D is TRBD2 (6 bases). CDR3 size: 16 residues. Germline lookup yields CDR1 MGHRA and CDR2 YSYEKL. Trimming pared 6 bases from V and 0 bases from J, leaving 16 bases between. CDR3 bases: TGCGCCAGCAGTCGATCCCGGGACTCAAGCACAGATACGCAGTATTTT. It codes for CASSRSRDSSTDTQYF.

This sequence joins TRBV4-3 and TRBJ2-3; TRBD2 agrees at 9 bases. The germline CDR1 and CDR2 sequences are LGHNA and YSLEER. This CDR3 has 18 residues. V dropped 0 bases and J dropped 3; count of bases not matched to a gene: 10. The CDR3 protein is CASSQDGPSGRITDTQYF. CDR3 DNA: TGCGCCAGCAGCCAAGATGGGCCCAGCGGGAGGATTACAGATACGCAGTATTTT.

This clonotype was seen once. The rearrangement joins TRBV7-9 to TRBJ1-1; D gene unclear. The length of the CDR3 is 15 residues. Trimming cost V 0 bases and J 0 bases, with 8 bases left between them. The V gene's germline CDR1 is SEHNR and CDR2 FQNEAQ (reference sequence). CDR3 region: CASSLAGRMNTEAFF. CDR3 sequence (DNA): TGTGCCAGCAGCTTAGCAGGAAGAATGAACACTGAAGCTTTCTTT.

The chain has TRBV12-5 and TRBJ2-1; D is ambiguous. The V gene lost 1 base and the J gene lost 4 bases, with 5 bases spanning the gap. The CDR3 is made up of 13 amino acids. CDR1 LGHNT and CDR2 FRNRAP come from the germline V gene. CDR3 DNA: TGTGCTAGTGGTTTGGGGCAGTACAATGAGCAGTTCTTC. It is translated as CASGLGQYNEQFF.

The chain is built from TRBV7-9 and TRBJ1-2, with D perhaps TRBD1 (6 bases). V lost 5 bases and J lost 5, with 18 bases in between. Looked up from germline, CDR1 is SEHNR and CDR2 is FQNEAQ (reference sequence). The CDR3 runs 15 residues. The CDR3 coding sequence is TGTGCCAGCAGCGATAACAGGGCCTTCGGGTATGGCTACACCTTC. This sequence encodes CASSDNRAFGYGYTF. The full variable domain, rest sourced from reference TRBV7-9 and TRBJ1-2, is DTGVSQNPRHKITKRGQNVTFRCDPISEHNRLYWYRQTLGQGPEFLTYFQNEAQLEKSRLLSDRFSAERPKGSFSTLEIQRTEQGDSAMYLCASSDNRAFGYGYTFGSGTRLTVV.

V is TRBV18 and J is TRBJ2-5, with 8 positions matching TRBD1. This CDR3 comprises 16 residues. After removal of 2 bases from V and 5 bases from J, the junction contained 10 bases not matched to a gene. Germline V CDR1 and CDR2: KGHSH, LQKENI. CDR3 nucleotide sequence: TGTGCCAGCTCACCATCGCCGGGACAGGTGCGCGAGACCCAGTACTTC. This translates into CASSPSPGQVRETQYF.

The V gene is TRBV27, the J gene TRBJ2-1; 12 bases fit TRBD2. V dropped 2 bases and J dropped 8; count of bases not matched to a gene: 10. CDR3 size: 17 residues. Germline V gene sequence: CDR1 MNHEY, CDR2 SMNVEV (reference sequence). For the CDR3, the DNA is TGTGCCAGCAGTTTACGCGGACTAGCGGGGAGGAGGTATGAGCAGTTCTTC. It codes for CASSLRGLAGRRYEQFF.

The chain combines TRBV10-3 with TRBJ2-1; D call uncertain. V shed 5 bases and J shed 4 bases, with 12 bases lying between them. In germline, CDR1 is ENHRY, CDR2 SYGVKD. CDR3 size: 14 residues. CDR3 sequence: CAISSLTTYNEQFF. CDR3 DNA sequence: TGTGCCATCAGTTCCCTGACAACGTACAATGAGCAGTTCTTC.

The genes are TRBV6-2 or TRBV6-3 and TRBJ2-7; 9 bases match TRBD2. The junction had 0 bases not matched to a gene; V was cut back by 6 bases and J by 6 bases. The CDR3 totals 11 residues. The germline V gene encodes CDR1 MNHEY and CDR2 SVGEGT. CDR3 in DNA: TGTGCCAGCAGGACTAGCGGCGAGCAGTACTTC. Translated, it gives CASRTSGEQYF.

Only a few counts were recorded for this clonotype. The rearrangement joins TRBV7-9 to TRBJ2-1, with D hard to call. CDR1 is SEHNR, CDR2 FQNEAQ, per germline (reference sequence). V was pared by 6 bases and J by 2 bases, with 29 bases between. This CDR3 is 20 amino acids long. The CDR3 DNA reads as TGTGCCAGCAGGTCGAGAAATGGGCCTAGTAGGGTTGATCCCTACAATGAGCAGTTCTTC. It encodes CASRSRNGPSRVDPYNEQFF.

The chain has TRBV20-1 and TRBJ1-6; TRBD1 aligns across 8 bases. CDR1 is DFQATT and CDR2 is SNEGSKA in the germline V gene (reference sequence). The V and J ends lost 5 bases and 7 bases, in that order; junction bases with no gene match: 4. The CDR3 length is 13 residues. CDR3 in amino acids: CSALTGVNSPLHF. CDR3 sequence (DNA): TGCAGTGCTCTGACAGGGGTGAATTCACCCCTCCACTTT.

The gene calls are TRBV12-3 or TRBV12-4 and TRBJ1-6; no clear D gene. CDR3 size: 14 residues. V was trimmed by 8 bases and J by 1 base, leaving 9 bases between them. The CDR3 nucleotides are TGTGCCAGCGGTGGTGGGTCCTATAATTCACCCCTCCACTTT. It is translated as CASGGGSYNSPLHF.

The rearrangement links TRBV7-2 to TRBJ1-6; D unclear. The ends were cut back, 5 bases at V and 3 bases at J, with 14 bases in the middle. Germline V gene data show CDR1 as SGHTA and CDR2 as FQGNSA. The CDR3 runs 16 residues. CDR3 sequence reads: CASSDNTRNYNSPLHF. The CDR3 DNA reads as TGTGCCAGCAGCGACAATACAAGGAACTATAATTCACCCCTCCACTTT.

For the CDR3, the DNA is TGTGCCAGCAGTTACTCAATAGCGGGTGCTTACAATGAGCAGTTCTTC. The encoded protein is CASSYSIAGAYNEQFF. The chain couples TRBV6-2 or TRBV6-3 to TRBJ2-1; 7 bases map to TRBD2. V shed 0 bases and J 4 bases; nucleotides not matched to a gene: 6. Germline V CDR1 and CDR2: MNHEY, SVGEGT. The CDR3 contains 16 residues.

CDR3 sequence reads: CASLSPRENYGYTF. The CDR3 DNA is TGTGCCAGTCTATCCCCCCGGGAAAACTATGGCTACACCTTC. The chain carries TRBV19 and TRBJ1-2; D remains ambiguous. The germline gives CDR1 LNHDA, CDR2 SQIVND (reference sequence). The V gene lost 8 bases and the J gene lost 2 bases, with 15 bases spanning the gap. The length of the CDR3 is 14 residues.

V usage is TRBV29-1 and J usage is TRBJ2-3; perhaps D is TRBD1 or TRBD2 (5 bases each). V dropped 6 bases and J dropped 8 bases, with 21 bases sitting between them. The CDR3 extends over 14 amino acids. Germline-derived CDR1 and CDR2 are SQVTM and ANQGSEA. The CDR3 protein is CSVHGDLSPRTQYF. CDR3 bases: TGCAGCGTCCACGGGGACCTATCACCCCGTACGCAGTATTTT.

Only a few counts were recorded for this clonotype. The V gene is TRBV6-5, the J gene TRBJ1-1; 7 bases map to TRBD1. V gave up 4 bases and J gave up 4 bases; unmatched junction bases: 6. The CDR3 extends over 14 amino acids. The germline V gene has CDR1 MNHEY and CDR2 SVGAGI. The CDR3 spells CASSFLGTVTEAFF. Written as DNA, the CDR3 is TGTGCCAGCAGTTTTTTGGGGACAGTCACTGAAGCTTTCTTT.

V usage is TRBV5-1 and J usage is TRBJ2-1, with TRBD1 matching 8 bases. CDR1 and CDR2 from the germline V gene are SGHRS and YFSETQ. Trimming cost V 3 bases and J 10 bases; bases outside gene matches: 3. The CDR3 sequence is 12 residues long. CDR3 in DNA: TGCGCCAGCAGCTGGACAGGGATCGAGCAGTTCTTC. Translated: CASSWTGIEQFF. Full variable domain (remainder filled in from reference TRBV5-1 and TRBJ2-1): KAGVTQTPRYLIKTRGQQVTLSCSPISGHRSVSWYQQTPGQGLQFLFEYFSETQRNKGNFPGRFSGRQFSNSRSEMNVSTLELGDSALYLCASSWTGIEQFFGPGTRLTVL.

A few counts support this clonotype. This chain uses TRBV27 with TRBJ1-2; no firm D call. Looked up from germline, CDR1 is MNHEY and CDR2 is SMNVEV (reference sequence). The CDR3 contains 14 residues. V lost 3 bases to trimming and J lost 5 bases, with 13 bases between them. In nucleotides, the CDR3 is TGTGCCAGCAGTTTGACATTTTTGGCATATGGCTACACCTTC. The encoded protein is CASSLTFLAYGYTF.

The V gene is TRBV27, the J gene TRBJ1-1, with D possibly TRBD1 on 5 matching bases. V gave up 4 bases and J gave up 2 bases, with 14 bases separating them. The CDR3 runs 15 residues. CDR1 and CDR2 (germline): MNHEY, SMNVEV (reference sequence). This chain's CDR3 is CASSSWATGNTEAFF. The CDR3 DNA reads as TGTGCCAGCAGTTCATGGGCTACAGGTAACACTGAAGCTTTCTTT.

A few counts support this clonotype. The rearrangement uses TRBV7-2 and TRBJ1-2; perhaps TRBD1 as D (5 bases). V lost 3 bases and J 11 bases, leaving 16 bases between the germline ends. CDR3 length equals 13 residues. Germline CDR1 reads SGHTA; CDR2 reads FQGNSA. CDR3 DNA: TGTGCCAGCAGCTTCGGAGACAGTCGGAGGTACACCTTC. This sequence encodes CASSFGDSRRYTF.

This clonotype has more than one count but fewer than ten. The V gene is TRBV28, the J gene TRBJ2-7; 8 bases align to TRBD2. Losses at the gene ends were 2 bases for V and 1 base for J; bases not matched to a gene: 7. Per germline, CDR1 MDHEN and CDR2 SYDVKM. There are 16 residues in the CDR3. The CDR3 nucleotides are TGTGCCAGCAGTTTAATGGCCAGCGGGAGTTCCTACGAGCAGTACTTC. Amino acids: CASSLMASGSSYEQYF. The whole variable domain, filled in from reference TRBV28 and TRBJ2-7, reads DVKVTQSSRYLVKRTGEKVFLECVQDMDHENMFWYRQDPGLGLRLIYFSYDVKMKEKGDIPEGYSVSREKKERFSLILESASTNQTSMYLCASSLMASGSSYEQYFGPGTRLTVT.